The clone carrying this T cell receptor beta chain came up once. In the PCR, 60 Vbeta and 13 Jbeta primers were used. Some clones are missing from TCRdb's copy, which holds only in-frame ones; the method was immunoSEQ multiplex PCR. The sample shows approximately 280,000 clones, roughly 89% of them seen only once. The data stem from a study of cytomegalovirus exposure and HLA in healthy donors. Donors sampled were nominally healthy, though unrecorded immune exposures were likely. CDR3 size: 19 residues. The V and J ends lost 6 bases and 0 bases respectively, with 24 bases between them. CDR1 KGHSH and CDR2 LQKENI come from the germline V gene.

What was sequenced was PBMCs. The sequence came from a woman between 18 and 29 years old in good health and CMV-seronegative. This chain uses TRBV18 with TRBJ1-3; D call uncertain. The CDR3 DNA reads TGTGCCAGCTCGCCGTTCGACGATGCCGGGGTGAGCTCTGGAAACACCATATATTTT. Translating it yields CASSPFDDAGVSSGNTIYF.